The present TCR beta chain was sequenced within a study of T cells in Graves' hyperthyroidism and ophthalmopathy. Study information: Peripheral blood sampling occurred at initial diagnosis, before any treatment.

Amplified TCR beta CDR3 regions came from RNA transcripts. HTBI primers drove first-round RT-PCR of the TCR CDR3. Using its own MiXCR run on the multiplex PCR reads, TCRdb lists one record per CDR3 protein. The sample records around 700,000 distinct CDR3 sequences, roughly a third being singletons. This clonotype occurred many times. Trimming shortened V by 6 bases and J by 4 bases, and 13 bases separated the two germline ends. The CDR3 extends over 13 amino acids. Germline lookup yields CDR1 DFQATT and CDR2 SNEGSKA (reference sequence). The source of the PBMCs was more than 9.5 ml of fresh peripheral blood.

This sequence originates from a woman between 35 and 50 years old with Graves' hyperthyroidism. Sequencing input: blood. The genes are TRBV20-1 and TRBJ1-3; D unclear. CDR3 coding DNA: TGCAGTGCCCTTAGGGAGGCAGGAAACACCATATATTTT. The encoded protein is CSALREAGNTIYF.